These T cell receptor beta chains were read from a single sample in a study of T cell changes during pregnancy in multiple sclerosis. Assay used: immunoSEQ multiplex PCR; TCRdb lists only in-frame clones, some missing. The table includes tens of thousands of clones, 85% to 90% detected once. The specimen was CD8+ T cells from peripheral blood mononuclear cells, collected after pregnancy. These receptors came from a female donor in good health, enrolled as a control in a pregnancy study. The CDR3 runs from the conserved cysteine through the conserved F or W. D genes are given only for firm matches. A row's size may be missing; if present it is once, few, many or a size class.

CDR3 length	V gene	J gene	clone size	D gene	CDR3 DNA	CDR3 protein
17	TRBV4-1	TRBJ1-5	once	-	TGCGCCAGCAGCCTTAGTGCCACCAAGGCGGGAAATCAGCCCCAGCATTTT	CASSLSATKAGNQPQHF
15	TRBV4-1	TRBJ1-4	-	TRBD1	TGCGCCAGCAGCCACCCCGGACAGGGGAATGAAAAACTGTTTTTT	CASSHPGQGNEKLFF
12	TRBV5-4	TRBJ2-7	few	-	TGTGCCAGCAGCCACTCCGACTACGAGCAGTACTTC	CASSHSDYEQYF
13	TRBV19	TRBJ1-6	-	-	TGTGCCAGTAGTATTACAGTTAATTCACCCCTCCACTTT	CASSITVNSPLHF
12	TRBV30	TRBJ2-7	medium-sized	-	TGTGCCTGGAGTGGGGGGGACTACGAGCAGTACTTC	CAWSGGDYEQYF
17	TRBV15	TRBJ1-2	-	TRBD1	TGTGCCACCAGCAGAGATTATACAGGGGGCTATCAATTTGGCTACACCTTC	CATSRDYTGGYQFGYTF
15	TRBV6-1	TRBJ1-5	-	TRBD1	TGTGCCAGCAGTGGGACAGGGTGGAGTAATCAGCCCCAGCATTTT	CASSGTGWSNQPQHF
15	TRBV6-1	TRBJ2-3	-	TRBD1	TGTGCCAGCAGTGGGGACAGGGGGCTCACAGATACGCAGTATTTT	CASSGDRGLTDTQYF
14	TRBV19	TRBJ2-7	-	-	TGTGCCAGTAGTATGGTAAACAGCCTCTACGAGCAGTACTTC	CASSMVNSLYEQYF
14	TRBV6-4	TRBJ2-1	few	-	TGTGCCAGCAGTGAAAGGGGGGAGGGCCATGAGCAGTTCTTC	CASSERGEGHEQFF
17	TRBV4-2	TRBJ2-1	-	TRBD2	TGTGCCAGCAGCCAATTGGACCAAGCGGGGGTGGACAATGAGCAGTTCTTC	CASSQLDQAGVDNEQFF
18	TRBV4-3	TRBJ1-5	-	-	TGCGCCAGCAGCCAAGATTGGAGGGGAGTGGGGCTCAATCAGCCCCAGCATTTT	CASSQDWRGVGLNQPQHF
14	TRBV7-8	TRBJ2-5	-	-	TGTGCCAGCAGCTTAGCCCGGGGGAAAGAGACCCAGTACTTC	CASSLARGKETQYF
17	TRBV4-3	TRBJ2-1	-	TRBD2	TGCGCCAGCAGCCCGACTAGCGGGGGCCGGAGGCACAATGAGCAGTTCTTC	CASSPTSGGRRHNEQFF
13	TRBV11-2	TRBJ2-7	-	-	TGTGCCAGCAGCTTACAAACAGCCTACGAGCAGTACTTC	CASSLQTAYEQYF
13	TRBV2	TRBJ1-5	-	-	TGTGCCAGCAGTCTCAGCCCGAGGCAGCCCCAGCATTTT	CASSLSPRQPQHF